This TCR beta chain is drawn from a study of shared clonotypes between healthy human individuals. Study-wide points: The donor pool, a small one, limited the genetic and exposure-history diversity represented.

In its sample, this clone was seen a few times. Its antigen is as yet unknown. Recent vaccinations or acute infections were absent in the healthy HIV-negative adult donors. The assay used deep level. Every subset had its genomic DNA shared out evenly among several immunoSEQ plates. Repertoires were generated with immunoSEQ multiplex PCR, while TCRdb's copy carries only in-frame clones and drops some. The sample lists about 500,000 clones; roughly four fifths were seen once. The sequenced sample was PBMCs. The clonotype comes from a woman between 40 and 50 years old in good health. Some clones in this sample may be carry-over from other donors' samples.

The DNA of the CDR3 is TGTGCCAGCAGCCTCAGTGGGGCCGTTGGTGATGAGCAGTTCTTC. Its protein is CASSLSGAVGDEQFF. V gene TRBV7-3 combines with J gene TRBJ2-1, with D maybe TRBD1 (5 bases). CDR1 and CDR2 (germline): SGHTA, FQGTGA. This CDR3 is 15 amino acids long. Trimming removed 5 bases at V and 8 bases at J, with 19 bases between.